This T cell receptor beta chain was recorded in a study of molecular identifiers for immune sequencing clone quantification. Study results and limitations: For effector cells, clones above 20 RNA copies held over 97% of molecules; for naive cells, under 1%.

Looked up from germline, CDR1 is DFQATT and CDR2 is SNEGSKA (reference sequence). Between the trimmed V and J ends, which lost 1 base and 9 bases, there was a span of 13 bases. The CDR3 runs 13 residues. TCRdb processed the PCR reads anew with MiXCR; each CDR3 protein has one entry. This sample has some 580,000 distinct CDR3 sequences; about 25% occur once, and the top ten carry 0.78%. This clonotype came up many times. Its target is not known. V gene TRBV20-1 combines with J gene TRBJ2-1, with D unclear. The TCR comes from a human donor in good health. Some libraries in this study had Jurkat cell RNA spiked in. Sample: naive CD8+ T cells from blood, with Jurkat cell RNA spiked in. Subset: FACS-sorted CD8+CD4-CCR7+CD45RA+ naive T cells. The CDR3 loop reads CSARGPLDPEQFF. The CDR3 nucleotides are TGCAGTGCTAGAGGTCCCCTAGATCCTGAGCAGTTCTTC.